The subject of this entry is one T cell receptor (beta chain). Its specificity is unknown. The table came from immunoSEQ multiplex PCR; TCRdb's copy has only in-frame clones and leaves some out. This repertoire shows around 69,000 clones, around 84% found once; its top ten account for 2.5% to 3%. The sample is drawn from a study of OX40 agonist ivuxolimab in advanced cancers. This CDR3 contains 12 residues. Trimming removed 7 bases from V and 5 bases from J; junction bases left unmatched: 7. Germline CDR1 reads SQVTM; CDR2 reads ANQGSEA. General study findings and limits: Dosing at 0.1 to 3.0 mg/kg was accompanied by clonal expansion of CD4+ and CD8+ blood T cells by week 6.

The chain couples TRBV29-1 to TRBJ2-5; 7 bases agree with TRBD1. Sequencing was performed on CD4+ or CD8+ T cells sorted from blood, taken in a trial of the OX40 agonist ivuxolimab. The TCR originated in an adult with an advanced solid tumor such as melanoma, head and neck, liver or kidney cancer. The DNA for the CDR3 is TGCAGCGCCTCGGGACAGCTGGAGACCCAGTACTTC. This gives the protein CSASGQLETQYF. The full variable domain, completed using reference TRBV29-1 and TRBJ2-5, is SAVISQKPSRDICQRGTSLTIQCQVDSQVTMMFWYRQQPGQSLTLIATANQGSEATYESGFVIDKFPISRPNLTFSTLTVSNMSPEDSSIYLCSASGQLETQYFGPGTRLLVL.